A selection of T cell receptor beta chains follows, all from one sample in a study of blood T cell repertoires in COVID-19. The data were produced by immunoSEQ multiplex PCR, yet TCRdb's version contains in-frame clones alone and is incomplete. This table holds about 210,000 clones, approximately 83% found once. The sample comprised peripheral blood. Source of these receptors: a woman aged 40 to 50 with active or convalescent COVID-19. Each CDR3 is given with its conserved first and last residue. D genes are given only for firm matches. Clone sizes are given selectively: once, few, many, or a class where the clone is expanded.

clone_size	v_call	d_call	j_call	cdr3_aa	cdr3_nt
NA	TRBV9	NA	TRBJ2-5	CASSPPPGQETQYF	TGTGCCAGCAGCCCCCCCCCGGGGCAAGAGACCCAGTACTTC
NA	TRBV3-1/TRBV3-2	TRBD2	TRBJ2-1	CASSQRASGTIYNEQFF	TGTGCCAGCAGCCAACGGGCTAGCGGGACCATTTACAATGAGCAGTTCTTC
NA	TRBV29-1	NA	TRBJ1-2	CSVDGQLPGYTF	TGCAGCGTTGATGGGCAGTTGCCTGGCTACACCTTC
NA	TRBV6-6	NA	TRBJ2-7	CASTQGGLARGLEQYF	TGTGCCAGCACCCAGGGCGGTCTCGCGAGGGGGTTGGAGCAGTACTTC
NA	TRBV7-7	NA	TRBJ2-7	CASSPTSGKGTYEQYF	TGTGCTAGCAGCCCGACGTCCGGGAAGGGAACCTACGAGCAGTACTTC
NA	TRBV3-1/TRBV3-2	TRBD2	TRBJ2-5	CASSRSASGLKETQYF	TGTGCCAGCAGCCGTTCGGCTAGCGGGTTAAAAGAGACCCAGTACTTC
NA	TRBV25-1	TRBD1	TRBJ1-4	CASGGGQGDEKLFF	TGTGCCAGCGGGGGGGGACAGGGGGACGAAAAACTGTTTTTT
NA	TRBV19	NA	TRBJ1-5	CASSMSSGRGGPQHF	TGTGCCAGTAGTATGTCGTCCGGCCGGGGAGGGCCCCAGCATTTT
once	TRBV2	NA	TRBJ1-6	CASNVGSGPNSPLHF	TGTGCCAGCAACGTCGGGTCCGGCCCTAATTCACCCCTCCACTTT
NA	TRBV19	NA	TRBJ2-7	CASSIAFGFSYEQYF	TGTGCCAGTAGTATAGCTTTCGGGTTCTCCTACGAGCAGTACTTC
NA	TRBV4-2	NA	TRBJ1-1	CASSQDVRQGEAFF	TGTGCCAGCAGCCAAGATGTGCGGCAGGGTGAAGCTTTCTTT
NA	TRBV30	NA	TRBJ2-2	CAWTLTGELFF	TGTGCCTGGACCCTCACCGGGGAGCTGTTTTTT
NA	TRBV7-2	NA	TRBJ1-1	CASSLAPVAYTEAFF	TGTGCCAGCAGCTTAGCCCCCGTGGCCTACACTGAAGCTTTCTTT
NA	TRBV4-3	NA	TRBJ2-3	CASSQVSRGMADTQYF	TGCGCCAGCAGCCAGGTCAGTCGGGGAATGGCAGATACGCAGTATTTT
NA	TRBV19	NA	TRBJ2-2	CASLSAGANTGELFF	TGTGCCTCCCTGTCGGCAGGGGCGAACACCGGGGAGCTGTTTTTT
NA	TRBV12-5	NA	TRBJ1-5	CASGPTENQPQHF	TGTGCTAGTGGTCCGACAGAAAATCAGCCCCAGCATTTT
once	TRBV29-1	NA	TRBJ1-4	CSYLRGLNEKLFF	TGCAGCTACCTCAGGGGCCTTAATGAAAAACTGTTTTTT
NA	TRBV6-1	TRBD1	TRBJ1-2	CASSESVVGTGLNYGYTF	TGTGCCAGCAGTGAATCGGTCGTGGGGACAGGGCTCAACTATGGCTACACCTTC
NA	TRBV7-3	NA	TRBJ1-6	CASSSLGGNSPLHF	TGTGCCAGCAGCTCCTTGGGGGGGAATTCACCCCTCCACTTT
NA	TRBV29-1	NA	TRBJ2-1	CSVSGYNEQFF	TGCAGCGTCTCGGGTTACAATGAGCAGTTCTTC
once	TRBV24-1	NA	TRBJ1-2	CATSLSGDYGYTF	TGTGCCACCAGTCTCTCCGGGGACTATGGCTACACCTTC
NA	TRBV5-1	TRBD1	TRBJ2-4	CASSPGTDTLDIQYF	TGCGCCAGCAGCCCGGGGACAGATACCCTGGACATTCAGTACTTC